This is a list of T cell receptor beta chains from one sample in a study of identical twins. TCRdb independently ran MiXCR on the 5' RACE reads; one entry per CDR3 protein. The top ten clones hold around 14% of a sample with roughly 720,000 distinct CDR3 sequences, around a sixth of them seen once. This sample was shared with a second study, whose subject was T cells expressing NK-cell markers.

Sequencing used PBMCs. These receptors originate from a woman aged 18-30 years in good health. Each CDR3 is given with its conserved first and last residue. Fields, in order: D gene, clone size, J gene, V gene, CDR3 DNA, CDR3 protein. The D gene is left open where the match is weak. A row's size may be missing; if present it is once, few, many or a size class.

.	.	TRBJ2-2	TRBV20-1	TGCAGTGCTAGAGATCACGGGGGATACACCGGGGAGCTGTTTTTT	CSARDHGGYTGELFF
.	few	TRBJ2-5	TRBV15	TGTGCCACCGGGGGACTTAGGGGTGGACGTTCGGAGACCCAGTACTTC	CATGGLRGGRSETQYF
.	few	TRBJ2-7	TRBV27	TGTGCCAGCAGACCTTTTCCGGGACAAAACTACGAGCAGTACTTC	CASRPFPGQNYEQYF
.	.	TRBJ2-7	TRBV4-2	TGTGCCAGCAGCCAAGATCGCCTCATGTCCTGGGGGGAGCAGTACTTC	CASSQDRLMSWGEQYF
TRBD1	few	TRBJ2-3	TRBV15	TGTGCCACCAGCCTGAAGCCCCGGGACAGGGGAAGTACAGATACGCAGTATTTT	CATSLKPRDRGSTDTQYF
.	.	TRBJ2-1	TRBV14	TGTGCCAGCAGCCAAGATCACCCCGTCGGGAGCACCCACAATGAGCAGTTCTTC	CASSQDHPVGSTHNEQFF
TRBD2	.	TRBJ2-1	TRBV24-1	TGTGCCACCAGTGACCGACGGACTAGCGGGGTTATTAATGAGCAGTTCTTC	CATSDRRTSGVINEQFF
.	.	TRBJ2-1	TRBV20-1	TGCAGTGCTAGAGATCTGCGTGAGCAGTTCTTC	CSARDLREQFF
.	few	TRBJ2-1	TRBV20-1	TGCAGTGCTAGGGTCCACGGCTCAGACAATGAGCAGTTCTTC	CSARVHGSDNEQFF
.	.	TRBJ2-3	TRBV7-2	TGTGCCAGCAGCTTAGGGTGGCCTAGTTCCACAGATACGCAGTATTTT	CASSLGWPSSTDTQYF
TRBD2	.	TRBJ2-7	TRBV4-1	TGCGCCAGCAGCCTCAGGGAGGGATCCTACGCGCAGTACTTC	CASSLREGSYAQYF
.	.	TRBJ1-2	TRBV5-6	TGTGCCAGCAGCTTGGGCAGTACTAACTATGGCTACACCTTC	CASSLGSTNYGYTF
.	.	TRBJ1-1	TRBV20-1	TGCAGTGCTAGAGATTTGATAGAGGGGACTGAAGCTTTCTTT	CSARDLIEGTEAFF
TRBD1	.	TRBJ1-4	TRBV20-1	TGCAGTGCTAGAGATCTTGGGGACAGCTATGAAAAACTGTTTTTT	CSARDLGDSYEKLFF
TRBD1	.	TRBJ2-7	TRBV20-1	TGCAGTGCCCCAAAGGACAGGGGTTCCTACGAGCAGTACTTC	CSAPKDRGSYEQYF
.	.	TRBJ2-5	TRBV5-1	TGCGCCAGCAGCTCGGACCTGGGTCACGAGGGGGAGACCCAGTACTTC	CASSSDLGHEGETQYF
.	.	TRBJ2-3	TRBV11-2	TGTGCCAGCAGCGCGCTAGTAAACACGCAGTATTTT	CASSALVNTQYF
.	few	TRBJ1-2	TRBV10-3	TGTGCCAGCGGGACGGAGACTAACTATGGCTACACCTTC	CASGTETNYGYTF
.	.	TRBJ2-7	TRBV10-2	TGCGCCAGCAGTGACACCGGGACCCGGCCCCTCGGCGAGCAGTACTTC	CASSDTGTRPLGEQYF
.	.	TRBJ1-1	TRBV3-1	TGTGCCAGCAGCCAAGCTACAGACAACACTGAAGCTTTCTTT	CASSQATDNTEAFF
.	.	TRBJ1-4	TRBV15	TGTGCCACCAGCAGAGCCGGGAGCGAAAAACTGTTTTTT	CATSRAGSEKLFF
TRBD1	.	TRBJ2-7	TRBV5-1	TGCGCCAGCAGCTTGGGACAGGGCGTCAACGAGCAGTACTTC	CASSLGQGVNEQYF
TRBD1	.	TRBJ1-1	TRBV6-5	TGTGCCAGCAGTTCCTCAGGGGGAACCACTGAAGCTTTCTTT	CASSSSGGTTEAFF
.	.	TRBJ2-5	TRBV6-2/TRBV6-3	TGTGCCAGCATGGTTGAACAGGATCGATGGGAGACCCAGTACTTC	CASMVEQDRWETQYF
TRBD2	.	TRBJ2-1	TRBV6-2/TRBV6-3	TGTGCCAGCAGCAAGGAGGCGCAAGCGGGAAGCAATGAGCAGTTCTTC	CASSKEAQAGSNEQFF
.	.	TRBJ1-5	TRBV9	TGTGCCAGCAGGTCCTTGGGTAGCAATCAGCCCCAGCATTTT	CASRSLGSNQPQHF
.	few	TRBJ1-5	TRBV15	TGTGCCACCAGCAGACAGGGGAATCAGCCCCAGCATTTT	CATSRQGNQPQHF
TRBD1	many	TRBJ2-1	TRBV12-3/TRBV12-4	TGTGCCAGCAGCGTGACAGGGGTATACAATGAGCAGTTCTTC	CASSVTGVYNEQFF
.	few	TRBJ1-1	TRBV6-1	TGTGCCAGCAGTGAACAGGCCTGGTTGGGGAACACTGAAGCTTTCTTT	CASSEQAWLGNTEAFF
.	few	TRBJ2-1	TRBV4-3	TGCGCCAGCAGCCGACGAGCTGGAGGGTACAATGAGCAGTTCTTC	CASSRRAGGYNEQFF
TRBD2	.	TRBJ2-3	TRBV4-3	TGCGCCAGCAGCCAAGCACCAGCGGGAGTATCCGATACGCAGTATTTT	CASSQAPAGVSDTQYF
.	few	TRBJ1-1	TRBV4-1	TGCGCCAGCAGCCTCGACAGAGGCATGAACACTGAAGCTTTCTTT	CASSLDRGMNTEAFF
.	.	TRBJ2-1	TRBV7-9	TGTGCCAGCAGCTTAGCCCGGCTTGTGGAGCAGTTCTTC	CASSLARLVEQFF
.	.	TRBJ2-1	TRBV6-5	TGTGCCAGCAGTTACTCGTTCGGGACCATAGGGTTCTTC	CASSYSFGTIGFF
.	.	TRBJ1-1	TRBV7-3	TGTGCCAGCAGCTTAGGGGCGGGGGCAGCTTTCTTT	CASSLGAGAAFF
.	.	TRBJ2-4	TRBV21-1	TGTGCAGCAGGGACATTAGCGGGAGGGTACAAAAACATTCAGTACTTC	CAAGTLAGGYKNIQYF
.	few	TRBJ2-2	TRBV10-3	TGTGCCAGTTCCAAGTTCACCGGGGAGCTGTTTTTT	CASSKFTGELFF
.	few	TRBJ2-5	TRBV18	TGTGCCAGCTCACCACCGAGGGGAAGGGCCCAGTACTTC	CASSPPRGRAQYF
.	.	TRBJ1-1	TRBV12-3/TRBV12-4	TGTGCCAGCAGCCTGCAGGGCCAAGCTTTCTTT	CASSLQGQAFF
.	few	TRBJ2-7	TRBV13	TGTGCCAGCAGCCCCAATTGGTCCTACGAGCAGTACTTC	CASSPNWSYEQYF
.	few	TRBJ1-3	TRBV5-1	TGCGCCAGCAGCCCCGGGGGAGAGAACTCTGGAAACACCATATATTTT	CASSPGGENSGNTIYF